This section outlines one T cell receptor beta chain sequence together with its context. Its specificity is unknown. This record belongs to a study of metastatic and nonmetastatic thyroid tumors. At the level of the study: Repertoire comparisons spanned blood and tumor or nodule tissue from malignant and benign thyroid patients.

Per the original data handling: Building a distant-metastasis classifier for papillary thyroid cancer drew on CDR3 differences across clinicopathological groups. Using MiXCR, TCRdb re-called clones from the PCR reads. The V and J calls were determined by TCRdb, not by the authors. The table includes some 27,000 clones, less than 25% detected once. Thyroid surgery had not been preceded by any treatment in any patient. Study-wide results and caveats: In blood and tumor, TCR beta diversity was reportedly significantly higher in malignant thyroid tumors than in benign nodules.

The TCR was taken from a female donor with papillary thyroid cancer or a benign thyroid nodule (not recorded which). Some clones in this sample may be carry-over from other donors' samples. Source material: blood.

Here the CDR3 DNA reads TGCAGTGCTTCTAGCTGGAGTCCCTACAATGAGCAGTTCTTC. Translating it yields CSASSWSPYNEQFF. This chain uses TRBV20-1 with TRBJ2-1; maybe TRBD2 (5 bases). The CDR3 extends over 14 amino acids. The V and J ends lost 5 bases and 2 bases respectively, with 13 bases between them. In germline, CDR1 is DFQATT, CDR2 SNEGSKA (reference sequence).